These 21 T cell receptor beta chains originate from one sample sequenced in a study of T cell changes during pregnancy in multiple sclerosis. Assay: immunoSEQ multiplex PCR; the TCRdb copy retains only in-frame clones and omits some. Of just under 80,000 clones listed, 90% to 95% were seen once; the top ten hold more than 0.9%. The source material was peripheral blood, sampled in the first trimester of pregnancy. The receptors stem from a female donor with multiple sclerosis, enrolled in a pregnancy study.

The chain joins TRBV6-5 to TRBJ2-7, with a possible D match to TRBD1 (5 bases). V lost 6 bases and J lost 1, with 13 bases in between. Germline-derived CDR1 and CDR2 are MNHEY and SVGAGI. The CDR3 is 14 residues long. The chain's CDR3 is CASSAGKKSYEQYF. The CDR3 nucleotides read TGTGCCAGCAGCGCAGGGAAGAAATCCTACGAGCAGTACTTC.

The chain's CDR3 is CASSAAGTGVYGYTF. In nucleotides, the CDR3 is TGTGCCAGCAGCGCCGCCGGGACAGGGGTCTATGGCTACACCTTC. This chain connects TRBV9 to TRBJ1-2; 10 nucleotides agree with TRBD1. CDR1 and CDR2 from the germline V gene are SGDLS and YYNGEE. The J segment lost 4 bases and the V segment lost 3 bases, leaving 6 bases of the junction unmatched. The CDR3 extends over 15 amino acids.

CDR3 sequence (DNA): TGTGCCAGCAGCTTAGGGCCCGTTCTCAATGAGCAGTTCTTC. It codes for CASSLGPVLNEQFF. The chain has TRBV7-2 and TRBJ2-1, with D hard to call. Trimming removed 1 base from V and 6 bases from J, with 10 bases in between. The CDR3 extends over 14 amino acids. Germline V CDR1 and CDR2: SGHTA, FQGNSA.

CDR3 region: CASSTSGQGRWETQYF. The CDR3 bases are TGCGCCAGCAGCACCTCGGGACAGGGGAGGTGGGAGACCCAGTACTTC. The rearrangement links TRBV5-1 to TRBJ2-5; 10 bases match TRBD1. The CDR3 contains 16 residues. Germline lookup yields CDR1 SGHRS and CDR2 YFSETQ. The V gene end was trimmed by 4 bases and the J gene end by 5 bases; junction bases not matched to a gene: 11.

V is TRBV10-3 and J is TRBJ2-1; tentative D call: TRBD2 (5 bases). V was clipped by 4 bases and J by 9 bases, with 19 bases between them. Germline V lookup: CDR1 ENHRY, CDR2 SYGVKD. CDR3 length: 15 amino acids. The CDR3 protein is CAISARDPIRTEQFF. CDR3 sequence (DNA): TGTGCCATCAGTGCCCGGGATCCGATAAGGACTGAGCAGTTCTTC.

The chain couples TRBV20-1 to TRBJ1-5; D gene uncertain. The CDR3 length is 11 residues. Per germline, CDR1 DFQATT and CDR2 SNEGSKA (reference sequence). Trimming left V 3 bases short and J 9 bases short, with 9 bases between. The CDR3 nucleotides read TGCAGTGCTAGGAACTCAGGGCCCCAGCATTTT. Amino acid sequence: CSARNSGPQHF.

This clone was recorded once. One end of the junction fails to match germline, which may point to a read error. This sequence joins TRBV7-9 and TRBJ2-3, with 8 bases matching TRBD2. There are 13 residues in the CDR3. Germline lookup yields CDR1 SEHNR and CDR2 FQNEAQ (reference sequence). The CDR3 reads CASSPPPPGLGVF. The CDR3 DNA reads TGTGCCAGCAGCCCTCCCCCACCGGGACTAGGTGTCTTT. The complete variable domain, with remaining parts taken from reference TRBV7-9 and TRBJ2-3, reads DTGVSQNPRHKITKRGQNVTFRCDPISEHNRLYWYRQTLGQGPEFLTYFQNEAQLEKSRLLSDRFSAERPKGSFSTLEIQRTEQGDSAMYLCASSPPPPGLGVFGPGTRLTVL.

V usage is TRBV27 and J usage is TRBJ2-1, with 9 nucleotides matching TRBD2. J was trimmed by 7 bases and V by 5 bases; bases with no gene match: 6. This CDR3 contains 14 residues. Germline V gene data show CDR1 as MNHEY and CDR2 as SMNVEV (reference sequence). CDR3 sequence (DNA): TGTGCCAGCAGTCTTAGCGGGGGCGGGAATGAGCAGTTCTTC. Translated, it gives CASSLSGGGNEQFF.

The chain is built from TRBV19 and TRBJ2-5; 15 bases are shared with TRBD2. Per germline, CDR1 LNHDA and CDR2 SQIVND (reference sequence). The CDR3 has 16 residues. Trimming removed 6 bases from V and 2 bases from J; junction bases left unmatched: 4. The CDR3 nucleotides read TGTGCCAGTAGCTTGGGACTAGCGGGGGGACAAGAGACCCAGTACTTC. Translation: CASSLGLAGGQETQYF.

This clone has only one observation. The DNA of the CDR3 is TGTGCCAGCAGCTTCACTGGCGGGGAGAATCGGGAGACCCAGTACTTC. This translates into CASSFTGGENRETQYF. V gene TRBV7-2 combines with J gene TRBJ2-5, with D possibly TRBD2 on 6 matching bases. CDR3 length: 16 residues. CDR1 and CDR2 from the germline V gene are SGHTA and FQGNSA. V was shortened by 3 bases and J by 5 bases, with 19 bases between the two germline ends.

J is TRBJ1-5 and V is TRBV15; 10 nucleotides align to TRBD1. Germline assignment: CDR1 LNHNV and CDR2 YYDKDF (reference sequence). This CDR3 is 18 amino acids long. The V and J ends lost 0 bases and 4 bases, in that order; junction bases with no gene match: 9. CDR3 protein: CATSRDPPTGQGNQPQHF. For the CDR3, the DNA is TGTGCCACCAGCAGAGATCCTCCTACGGGACAGGGGAATCAGCCCCAGCATTTT.

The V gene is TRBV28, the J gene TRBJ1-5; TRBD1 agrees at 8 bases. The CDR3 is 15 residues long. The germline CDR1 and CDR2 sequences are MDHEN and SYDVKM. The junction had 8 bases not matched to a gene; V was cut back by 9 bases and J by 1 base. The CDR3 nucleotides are TGTGCCAGTTCCGGGACAGGCAAAAGCAATCAGCCCCAGCATTTT. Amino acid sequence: CASSGTGKSNQPQHF.

The CDR3 region is CASSLDSAVSTGELFF. DNA for the CDR3: TGTGCCAGCAGCTTAGATTCCGCTGTGAGCACCGGGGAGCTGTTTTTT. The V and J genes are TRBV7-3 and TRBJ2-2; D gene ambiguous. This CDR3 has 16 amino acids. Germline CDR1 is SGHTA and CDR2 is FQGTGA. V lost 2 bases to trimming and J lost 4 bases, with 14 bases between them.

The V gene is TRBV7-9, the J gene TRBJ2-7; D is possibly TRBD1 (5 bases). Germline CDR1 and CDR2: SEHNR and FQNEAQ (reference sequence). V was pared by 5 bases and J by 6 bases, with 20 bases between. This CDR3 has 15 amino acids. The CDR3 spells CASSPSLSNGAEQYF. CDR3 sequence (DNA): TGTGCCAGCAGCCCGAGCTTGAGTAATGGGGCCGAGCAGTACTTC.

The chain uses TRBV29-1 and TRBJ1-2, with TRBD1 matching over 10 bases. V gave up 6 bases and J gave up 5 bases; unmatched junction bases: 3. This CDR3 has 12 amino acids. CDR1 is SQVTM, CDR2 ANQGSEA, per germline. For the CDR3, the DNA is TGCAGCGTGGGACAGGGGAATTATGGCTACACCTTC. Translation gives CSVGQGNYGYTF.

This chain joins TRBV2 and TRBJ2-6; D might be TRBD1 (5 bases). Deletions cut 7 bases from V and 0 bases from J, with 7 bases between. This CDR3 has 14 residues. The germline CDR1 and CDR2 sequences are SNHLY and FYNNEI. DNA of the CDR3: TGTGCCAGCAAAGGGGACTCTGGGGCCAACGTCCTGACTTTC. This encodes CASKGDSGANVLTF.

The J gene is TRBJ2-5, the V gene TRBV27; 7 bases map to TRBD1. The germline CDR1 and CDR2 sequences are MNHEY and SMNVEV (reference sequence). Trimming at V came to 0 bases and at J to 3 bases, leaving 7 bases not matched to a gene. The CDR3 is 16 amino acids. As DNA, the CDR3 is TGTGCCAGCAGTTTATCGGTTAGCACAGGGGAAGAGACCCAGTACTTC. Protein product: CASSLSVSTGEETQYF.

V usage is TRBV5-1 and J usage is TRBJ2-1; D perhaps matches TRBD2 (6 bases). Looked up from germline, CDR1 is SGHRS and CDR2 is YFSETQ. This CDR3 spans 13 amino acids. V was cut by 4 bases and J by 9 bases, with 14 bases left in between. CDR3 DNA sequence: TGCGCCAGCAGCGCGGGACTGTGGGGTGAGCAGTTCTTC. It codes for CASSAGLWGEQFF.

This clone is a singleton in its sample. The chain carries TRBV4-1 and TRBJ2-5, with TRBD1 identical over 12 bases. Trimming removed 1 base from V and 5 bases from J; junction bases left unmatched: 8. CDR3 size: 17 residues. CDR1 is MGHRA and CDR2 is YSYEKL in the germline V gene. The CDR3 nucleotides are TGCGCCAGCAGCCAAGCCCCCGGGACAGGGGGCCAGGAGACCCAGTACTTC. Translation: CASSQAPGTGGQETQYF.

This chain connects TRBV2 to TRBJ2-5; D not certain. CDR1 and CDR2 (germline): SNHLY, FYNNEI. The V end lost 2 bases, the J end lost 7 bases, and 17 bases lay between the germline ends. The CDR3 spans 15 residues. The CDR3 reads CASSELRPFRWTQYF. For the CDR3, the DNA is TGTGCCAGCAGTGAACTCAGGCCCTTCAGGTGGACCCAGTACTTC.

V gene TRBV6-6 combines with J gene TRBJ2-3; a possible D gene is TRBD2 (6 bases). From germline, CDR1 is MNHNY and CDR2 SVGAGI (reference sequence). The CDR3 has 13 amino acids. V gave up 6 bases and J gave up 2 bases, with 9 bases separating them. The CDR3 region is CASRDYDTDTQYF. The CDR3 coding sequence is TGTGCCAGCAGGGACTACGACACAGATACGCAGTATTTT.